Described below is a single TCR beta chain sequence and its context. These data originate in a study of blood T cell repertoires in COVID-19. Study context: Acute-phase and convalescent COVID-19 samples originated in the United States, Italy and Spain.

Per germline, CDR1 KGHSY and CDR2 FQNENV. V was cut by 0 bases and J by 0 bases, with 8 bases left in between. The CDR3 is made up of 15 amino acids. Authors' analysis steps: The assay estimated nucleated cells by amplifying reference gene primers. TCRdb's table, derived via immunoSEQ multiplex PCR, lists solely in-frame clones and lacks some. That table furnishes V, J and clone size, whereas the DNA furnished D and trimming. The sample holds under 300,000 clones, more than 75% seen once. This clonotype was obtained from a woman aged 50 to 65 who had been exposed to COVID-19. The chain recombines TRBV16 with TRBJ1-2, with D tentatively TRBD1 (5 bases). The specimen sequenced was PBMCs or T cells enriched from blood (not recorded which). CDR3: CASSQSQTANYGYTF. In DNA form, the CDR3 reads TGTGCCAGCAGCCAATCACAGACAGCTAACTATGGCTACACCTTC. The complete variable domain, with remaining parts taken from reference TRBV16 and TRBJ1-2, reads GEEVAQTPKHLVRGEGQKAKLYCAPIKGHSYVFWYQQVLKNEFKFLISFQNENVFDETGMPKERFSAKCLPNSPCSLEIQATKLEDSAVYFCASSQSQTANYGYTFGSGTRLTVV.